Listed below are T cell receptor beta chains from one sample, sequenced in a study of T cells in localized non-small cell lung cancer. Sequencing used immunoSEQ multiplex PCR; TCRdb keeps in-frame clones, though not all of them. The repertoire consists of approximately 26,000 clones, with around 93% occurring once and the leading ten covering around 4.2%. Sequenced here: peripheral blood, sampled before any cancer treatment. The receptors shown here come from a female donor over 55 with stage II squamous cell lung carcinoma. The CDR3 runs from the conserved cysteine through the conserved F or W. A D gene is named only where the DNA matches it firmly. Clone size, where shown, is once, few, many, or a class for clones that have expanded.

J | V | D | size | DNA | CDR3
TRBJ2-2 | TRBV6-5 | TRBD1 | few | TGTGCCAGCAGTTGGGACAGGGTGGCCGGGGAGCTGTTTTTT | CASSWDRVAGELFF
TRBJ1-2 | TRBV5-4 | TRBD1 | once | TGTGCCAGCAGCTTGTTAGGGAAGATCCCGGGACAGGGGGCCGATGGCTACACCTTC | CASSLLGKIPGQGADGYTF
TRBJ2-5 | TRBV20-1 | TRBD2 | few | TGCAGTGGTGGGGAGGGAGAGACCCAGTACTTC | CSGGEGETQYF
TRBJ1-2 | TRBV18 | - | once | TGTGCCGCCCGAGGGGGGGCAAACTATGGCTACACCTTC | CAARGGANYGYTF
TRBJ1-1 | TRBV7-3 | TRBD1 | - | TGTGCCAGCAGCTTAGCCCAGGGGGCCACTGAAGCTTTCTTT | CASSLAQGATEAFF
TRBJ1-1 | TRBV6-6 | - | - | TGTGCCAGCAGCCCTTTTCCTGAAGCTTTCTTT | CASSPFPEAFF
TRBJ2-3 | TRBV6-1 | - | - | TGTGCCAGCAGTGAGGTCGTACTCACAGATACGCAGTATTTT | CASSEVVLTDTQYF
TRBJ2-5 | TRBV5-1 | TRBD2 | - | TGCGCCAGCAGCCCACGTGCTGGGCCAACTAGCGGGAGAGGAGGAGAGACCCAGTACTTC | CASSPRAGPTSGRGGETQYF
TRBJ1-1 | TRBV6-6 | - | - | TGTGCCAGCAGTGATACAGGGTACACTGAAGCTTTCTTT | CASSDTGYTEAFF
TRBJ2-3 | TRBV5-1 | TRBD2 | - | TGCGCCAGCAGCTTCCTAGCGGGACCAGATACGCAGTATTTT | CASSFLAGPDTQYF